A single sample gave rise to the 4 T cell receptor beta chains below, sequenced in a study of CXCR3-negative and CXCR3-positive naive CD8 T cells. These receptors have no known antigen. The libraries of TRB cDNA were prepared using 5' RACE with UMI labels. TCRdb re-called the 5' RACE reads, yielding one record per CDR3 amino acid sequence without DNA. Its listing shows over 100,000 distinct CDR3 sequences. Whole-study findings and limits: Greater hydrophobicity was found in TRB CDR3s of CXCR3-positive naive cells than of CXCR3-negative naive cells.

What was sequenced was naive CXCR3+ CD8+ T cells from blood. As to subset: CD45RO-CCR7+CD27+CD95- naive CD8+ T cells expressing CXCR3 (TNR3+). The source is a human donor in good health. Some clones in this sample may be carry-over from other donors' samples.

The J gene is TRBJ1-2, the V gene TRBV29-1; there is no DNA to check the TCRdb D call of TRBD1. The CDR3 is 13 residues long. Germline V lookup: CDR1 SQVTM, CDR2 ANQGSEA. The CDR3 reads CSVETGNNYGYTF.

The V call is TRBV4-1, the J call TRBJ2-5; TCRdb's assignment of TRBD2 cannot be checked, as there is no DNA. The CDR3 length is 14 residues. The V gene's germline CDR1 is MGHRA and CDR2 YSYEKL. The CDR3 reads CASSPGLALKTQYF.

The CDR3 loop reads CSVDLGHPAEQYF. The chain carries TRBV29-1 and TRBJ2-7; the D gene TCRdb calls, TRBD1, cannot be checked with no DNA. The CDR3 is 13 residues long. Germline values: CDR1 SQVTM, CDR2 ANQGSEA.

The V gene is TRBV21-1, the J gene TRBJ2-1. TRBV21-1 is an annotated pseudogene. The CDR3 covers 20 residues. The CDR3 here is CASSEAFVTPKPKTDNEQFF.